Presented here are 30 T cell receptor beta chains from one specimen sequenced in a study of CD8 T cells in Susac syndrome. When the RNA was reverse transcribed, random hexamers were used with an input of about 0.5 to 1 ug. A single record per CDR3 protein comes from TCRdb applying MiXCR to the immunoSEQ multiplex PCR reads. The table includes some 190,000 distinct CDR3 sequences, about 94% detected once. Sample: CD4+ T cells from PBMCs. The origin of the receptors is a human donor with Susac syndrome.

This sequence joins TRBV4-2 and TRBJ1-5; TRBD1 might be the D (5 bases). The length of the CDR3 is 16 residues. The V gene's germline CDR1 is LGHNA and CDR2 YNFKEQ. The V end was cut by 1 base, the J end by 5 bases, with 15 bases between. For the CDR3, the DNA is TGTGCCAGCAGCCAAGTCGGGGGATCGGGGGATCAGCCCCAGCATTTT. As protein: CASSQVGGSGDQPQHF.

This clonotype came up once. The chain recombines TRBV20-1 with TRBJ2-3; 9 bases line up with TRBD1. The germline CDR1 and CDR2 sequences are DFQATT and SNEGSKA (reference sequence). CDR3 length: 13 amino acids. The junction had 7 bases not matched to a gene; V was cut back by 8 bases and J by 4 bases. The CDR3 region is CSTPGQGSDTQYF. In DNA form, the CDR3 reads TGCAGTACGCCGGGACAGGGCTCAGATACGCAGTATTTT.

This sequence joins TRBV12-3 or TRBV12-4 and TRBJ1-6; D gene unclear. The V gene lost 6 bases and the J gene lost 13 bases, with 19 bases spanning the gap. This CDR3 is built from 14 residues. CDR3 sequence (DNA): TGTGCCAGCAGGCCCTCTGGCAGCTCTGCGCCCCTCCACTTT. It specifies CASRPSGSSAPLHF.

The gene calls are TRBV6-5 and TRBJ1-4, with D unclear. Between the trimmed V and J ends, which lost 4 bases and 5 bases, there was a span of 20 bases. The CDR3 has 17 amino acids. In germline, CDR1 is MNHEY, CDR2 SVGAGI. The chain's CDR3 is CASSWGGGGQENEKLFF. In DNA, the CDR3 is TGTGCCAGCAGTTGGGGTGGAGGAGGCCAGGAGAATGAAAAACTGTTTTTT.

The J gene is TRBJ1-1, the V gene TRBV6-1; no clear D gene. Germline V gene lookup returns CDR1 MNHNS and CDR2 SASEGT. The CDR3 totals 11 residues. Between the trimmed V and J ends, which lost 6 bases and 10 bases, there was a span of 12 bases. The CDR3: CASREREPAFF. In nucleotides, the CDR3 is TGTGCCAGCAGGGAAAGGGAGCCAGCTTTCTTT.

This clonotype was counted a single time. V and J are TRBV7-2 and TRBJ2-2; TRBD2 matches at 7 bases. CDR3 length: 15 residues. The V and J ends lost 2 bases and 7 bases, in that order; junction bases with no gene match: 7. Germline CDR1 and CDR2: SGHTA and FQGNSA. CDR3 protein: CASSLMRGSVGELFF. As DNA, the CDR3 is TGTGCCAGCAGCTTAATGCGGGGGTCGGTCGGGGAGCTGTTTTTT.

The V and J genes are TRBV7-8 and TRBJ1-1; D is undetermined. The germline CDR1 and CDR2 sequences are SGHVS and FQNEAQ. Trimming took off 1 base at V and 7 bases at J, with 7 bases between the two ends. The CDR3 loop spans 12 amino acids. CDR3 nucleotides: TGTGCCAGCAGCTTAGACGAGGATGAAGCTTTCTTT. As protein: CASSLDEDEAFF.

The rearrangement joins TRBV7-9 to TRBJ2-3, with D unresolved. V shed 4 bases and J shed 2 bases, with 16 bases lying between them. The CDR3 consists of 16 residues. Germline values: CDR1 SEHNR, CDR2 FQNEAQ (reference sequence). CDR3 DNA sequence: TGTGCCAGCAGCTCCTCGTTCCTAGGTCTCACAGATACGCAGTATTTT. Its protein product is CASSSSFLGLTDTQYF.

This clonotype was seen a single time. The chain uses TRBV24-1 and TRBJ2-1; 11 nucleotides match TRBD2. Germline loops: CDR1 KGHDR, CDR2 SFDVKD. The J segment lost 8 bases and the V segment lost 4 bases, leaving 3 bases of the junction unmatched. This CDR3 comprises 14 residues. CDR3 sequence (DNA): TGTGCCACCAGTGAGCTAGCGGGGGGCTATGAGCAGTTCTTC. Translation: CATSELAGGYEQFF.

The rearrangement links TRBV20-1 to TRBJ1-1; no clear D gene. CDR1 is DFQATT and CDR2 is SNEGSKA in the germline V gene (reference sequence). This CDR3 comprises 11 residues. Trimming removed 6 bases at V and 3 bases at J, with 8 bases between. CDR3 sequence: CSAGPDTEAFF. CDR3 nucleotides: TGCAGTGCCGGGCCGGACACTGAAGCTTTCTTT.

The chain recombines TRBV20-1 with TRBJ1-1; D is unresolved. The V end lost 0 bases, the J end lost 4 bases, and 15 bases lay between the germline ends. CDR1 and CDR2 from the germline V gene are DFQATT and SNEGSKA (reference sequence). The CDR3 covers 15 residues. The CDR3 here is CSARDLTQAPTEAFF. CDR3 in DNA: TGCAGTGCTAGAGATTTGACACAAGCCCCCACTGAAGCTTTCTTT.

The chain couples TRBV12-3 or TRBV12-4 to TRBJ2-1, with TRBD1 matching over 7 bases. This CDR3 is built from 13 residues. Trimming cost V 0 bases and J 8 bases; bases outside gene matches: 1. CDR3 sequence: CASSLATGHEQFF. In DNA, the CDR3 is TGTGCCAGCAGTTTAGCGACAGGGCATGAGCAGTTCTTC.

In nucleotides, the CDR3 is TGTGCCAGCAGCCAAGATAGCAGCGGGGACTGGAATGAGCAGTTCTTC. This translates into CASSQDSSGDWNEQFF. V and J are TRBV4-2 and TRBJ2-1, with 7 bases lining up with TRBD2. The CDR3 contains 16 residues. CDR1 is LGHNA and CDR2 is YNFKEQ in the germline V gene. Trimming cost V 0 bases and J 7 bases; bases outside gene matches: 9.

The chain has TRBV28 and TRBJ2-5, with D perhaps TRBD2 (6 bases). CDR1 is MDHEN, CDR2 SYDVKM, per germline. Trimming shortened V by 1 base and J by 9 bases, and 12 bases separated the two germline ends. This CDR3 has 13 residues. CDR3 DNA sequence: TGTGCCAGCAGTTTATTGGACGGGGGAGCCCAGTACTTC. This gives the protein CASSLLDGGAQYF.

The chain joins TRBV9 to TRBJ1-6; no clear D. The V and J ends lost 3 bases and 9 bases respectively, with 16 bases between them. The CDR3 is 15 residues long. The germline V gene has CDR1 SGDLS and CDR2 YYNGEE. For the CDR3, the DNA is TGTGCCAGCAGCGGATTAGACCTTAGCCTTTCACCCCTCCACTTT. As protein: CASSGLDLSLSPLHF.

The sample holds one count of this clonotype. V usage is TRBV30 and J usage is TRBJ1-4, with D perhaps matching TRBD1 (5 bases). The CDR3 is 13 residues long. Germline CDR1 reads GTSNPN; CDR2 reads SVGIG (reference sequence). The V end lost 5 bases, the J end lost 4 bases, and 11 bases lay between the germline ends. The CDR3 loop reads CAWWDGYNEKLFF. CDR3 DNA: TGTGCCTGGTGGGACGGATATAATGAAAAACTGTTTTTT. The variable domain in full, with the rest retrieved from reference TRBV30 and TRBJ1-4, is SQTIHQWPATLVQPVGSPLSLECTVEGTSNPNLYWYRQAAGRGLQLLFYSVGIGQISSEVPQNLSASRPQDRQFILSSKKLLLSDSGFYLCAWWDGYNEKLFFGSGTQLSVL.

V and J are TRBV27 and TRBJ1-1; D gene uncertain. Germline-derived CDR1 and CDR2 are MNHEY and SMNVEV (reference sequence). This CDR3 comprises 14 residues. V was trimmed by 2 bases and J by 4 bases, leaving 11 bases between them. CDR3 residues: CASSLGLYATEAFF. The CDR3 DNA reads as TGTGCCAGCAGTTTAGGGCTCTACGCCACTGAAGCTTTCTTT.

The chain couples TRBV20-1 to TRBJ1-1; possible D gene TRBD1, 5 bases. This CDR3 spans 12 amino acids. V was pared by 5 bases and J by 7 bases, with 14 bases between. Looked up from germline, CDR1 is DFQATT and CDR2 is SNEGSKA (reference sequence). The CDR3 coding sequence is TGCAGTGCTCTCCCCGGGGGGAATGAAGCTTTCTTT. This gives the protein CSALPGGNEAFF.

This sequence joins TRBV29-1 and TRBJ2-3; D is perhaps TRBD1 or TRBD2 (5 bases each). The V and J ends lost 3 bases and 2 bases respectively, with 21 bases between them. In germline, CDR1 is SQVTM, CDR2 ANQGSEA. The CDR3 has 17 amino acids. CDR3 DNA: TGCAGCGTTGAGGGCTCAGGGACCACCCTCTTCACAGATACGCAGTATTTT. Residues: CSVEGSGTTLFTDTQYF.

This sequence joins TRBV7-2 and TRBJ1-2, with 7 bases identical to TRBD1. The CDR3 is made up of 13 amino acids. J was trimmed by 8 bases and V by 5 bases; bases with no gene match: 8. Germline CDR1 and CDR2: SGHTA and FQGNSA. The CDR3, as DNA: TGTGCCAGCAGCACCAGACAGGGAGACGGCTACACCTTC. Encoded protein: CASSTRQGDGYTF.

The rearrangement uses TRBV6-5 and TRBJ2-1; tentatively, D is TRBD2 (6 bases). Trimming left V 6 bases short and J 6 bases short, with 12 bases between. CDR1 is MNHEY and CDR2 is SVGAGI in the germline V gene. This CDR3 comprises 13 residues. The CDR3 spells CASRFGGSNEQFF. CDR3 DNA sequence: TGTGCCAGCAGATTCGGGGGAAGCAATGAGCAGTTCTTC.

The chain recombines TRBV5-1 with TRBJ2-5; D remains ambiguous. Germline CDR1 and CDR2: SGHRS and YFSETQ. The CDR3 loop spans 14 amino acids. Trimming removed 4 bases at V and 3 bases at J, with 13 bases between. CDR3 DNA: TGCGCCAGCAGCAGCCTAAGGTCGGAAGAGACCCAGTACTTC. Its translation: CASSSLRSEETQYF.

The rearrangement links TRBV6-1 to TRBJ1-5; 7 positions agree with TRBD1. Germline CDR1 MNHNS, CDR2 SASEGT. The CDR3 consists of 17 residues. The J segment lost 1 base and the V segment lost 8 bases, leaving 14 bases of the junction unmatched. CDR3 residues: CASELRDRALSNQPQHF. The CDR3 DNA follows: TGTGCCAGCGAACTACGAGACAGGGCTCTAAGCAATCAGCCCCAGCATTTT.

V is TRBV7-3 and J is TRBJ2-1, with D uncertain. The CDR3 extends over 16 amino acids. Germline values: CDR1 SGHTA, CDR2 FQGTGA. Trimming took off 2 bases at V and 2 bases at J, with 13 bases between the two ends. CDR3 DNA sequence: TGTGCCAGCAGCTTAGGGGATTTCCCTACCTACAATGAGCAGTTCTTC. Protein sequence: CASSLGDFPTYNEQFF. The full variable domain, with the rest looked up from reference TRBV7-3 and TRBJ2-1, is GAGVSQTPSNKVTEKGKYVELRCDPISGHTALYWYRQSLGQGPEFLIYFQGTGAADDSGLPNDRFFAVRPEGSVSTLKIQRTERGDSAVYLCASSLGDFPTYNEQFFGPGTRLTVL.

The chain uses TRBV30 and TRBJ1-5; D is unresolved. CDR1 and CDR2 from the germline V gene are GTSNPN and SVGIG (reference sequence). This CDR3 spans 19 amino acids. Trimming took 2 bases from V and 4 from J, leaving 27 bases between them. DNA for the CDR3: TGTGCCTGGAGTCCCCCTCGGACTTTTTACACGGGCCCTAATCAGCCCCAGCATTTT. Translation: CAWSPPRTFYTGPNQPQHF.

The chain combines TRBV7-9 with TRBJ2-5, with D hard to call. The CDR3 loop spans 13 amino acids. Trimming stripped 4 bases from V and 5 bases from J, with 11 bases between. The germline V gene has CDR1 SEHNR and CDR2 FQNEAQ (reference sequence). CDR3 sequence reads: CASSSEAGETQYF. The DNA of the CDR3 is TGTGCCAGCAGCTCAGAGGCCGGCGAGACCCAGTACTTC.

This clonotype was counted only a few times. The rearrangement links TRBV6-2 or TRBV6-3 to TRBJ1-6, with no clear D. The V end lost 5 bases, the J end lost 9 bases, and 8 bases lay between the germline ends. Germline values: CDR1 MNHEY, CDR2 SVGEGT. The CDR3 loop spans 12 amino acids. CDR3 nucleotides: TGTGCCAGCAGTGAGACGATTTCACCCCTCCACTTT. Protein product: CASSETISPLHF.

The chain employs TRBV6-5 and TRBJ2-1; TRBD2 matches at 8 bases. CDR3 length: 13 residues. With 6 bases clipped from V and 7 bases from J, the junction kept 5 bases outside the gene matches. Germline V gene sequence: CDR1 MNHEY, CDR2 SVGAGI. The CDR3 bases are TGTGCCAGCAGCCGGACTAGCAATAATGAGCAGTTCTTC. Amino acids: CASSRTSNNEQFF.

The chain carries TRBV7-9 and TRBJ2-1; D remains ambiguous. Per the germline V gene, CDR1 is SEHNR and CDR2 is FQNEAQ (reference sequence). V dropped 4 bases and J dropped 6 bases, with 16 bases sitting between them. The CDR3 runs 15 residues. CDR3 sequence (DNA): TGTGCCAGCAGCTCACCCCTCGACGGCACCAATGAGCAGTTCTTC. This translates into CASSSPLDGTNEQFF. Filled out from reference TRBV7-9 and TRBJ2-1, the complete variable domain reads DTGVSQNPRHKITKRGQNVTFRCDPISEHNRLYWYRQTLGQGPEFLTYFQNEAQLEKSRLLSDRFSAERPKGSFSTLEIQRTEQGDSAMYLCASSSPLDGTNEQFFGPGTRLTVL.

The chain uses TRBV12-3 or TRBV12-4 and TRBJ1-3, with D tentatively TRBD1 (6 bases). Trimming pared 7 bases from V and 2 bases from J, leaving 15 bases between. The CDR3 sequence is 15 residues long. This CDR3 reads CASNLRQEAGNTIYF. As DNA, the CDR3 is TGTGCCAGCAATCTCCGACAGGAAGCTGGAAACACCATATATTTT.